One sample yielded the 27 T cell receptor beta chains listed below, sequenced in a study of blood T cells in healthy people across ages. The authors ran a second PCR of about 6 to 11 cycles using a sample-barcoded 5' primer and a J-beta primer mix. TCRdb reprocessed the 5' RACE reads via MiXCR and lists one record per CDR3 protein. The table shows some 1.4 million distinct CDR3 sequences, with about 40% occurring only once. Sequencing input: blood. These TCRs come from a woman aged 18-35 years in good health.

This clonotype was counted between two and nine times. The CDR3 DNA is TGCGCCAGCAGCTTGCGCCGGGATGAGACCCAGTACTTC. Protein: CASSLRRDETQYF. The chain combines TRBV5-1 with TRBJ2-5; TRBD2 might be the D (5 bases). There are 13 residues in the CDR3. Per germline, CDR1 SGHRS and CDR2 YFSETQ. V was clipped by 1 base and J by 5 bases, with 9 bases between them.

This clonotype has more than one count but fewer than ten. The chain employs TRBV5-1 and TRBJ1-1; D possibly corresponds to TRBD1 (6 bases). Germline V lookup: CDR1 SGHRS, CDR2 YFSETQ. This CDR3 is 16 amino acids long. V was cut by 4 bases and J by 1 base, with 17 bases left in between. CDR3 DNA: TGCGCCAGCAGCCCAAGCCGACAGGCTCGGAACACTGAAGCTTTCTTT. It codes for CASSPSRQARNTEAFF.

V is TRBV29-1 and J is TRBJ2-1; D remains ambiguous. This CDR3 has 12 amino acids. Germline assignment: CDR1 SQVTM and CDR2 ANQGSEA. V dropped 4 bases and J dropped 8 bases, with 12 bases sitting between them. CDR3 nucleotides: TGCAGCGTTGGATCAAGTAGAGATGAGCAGTTCTTC. Protein: CSVGSSRDEQFF.

The rearrangement links TRBV3-1 to TRBJ1-2; 12 bases align to TRBD1. Germline values: CDR1 LGHDT, CDR2 YNNKEL (reference sequence). Losses at the gene ends were 4 bases for V and 4 bases for J; bases not matched to a gene: 10. This CDR3 spans 17 amino acids. DNA for the CDR3: TGTGCCAGCAGCCCGGGACAGGGGGCGTCCCTTCGCTATGGCTACACCTTC. It encodes CASSPGQGASLRYGYTF.

In this sample, this clonotype turned up many times. The gene calls are TRBV27 and TRBJ1-5; TRBD1 aligns across 8 bases. This CDR3 has 12 residues. Germline V gene data show CDR1 as MNHEY and CDR2 as SMNVEV (reference sequence). Trimming took 8 bases from V and 4 from J; bases not matched to a gene: 1. CDR3 coding DNA: TGTGCCAGCCGACAGGGGAATCAGCCCCAGCATTTT. Amino acids: CASRQGNQPQHF.

V is TRBV2 and J is TRBJ2-7; TRBD2 aligns across 8 bases. The CDR3 spans 15 residues. V shed 8 bases and J 4 bases; nucleotides not matched to a gene: 13. From germline, CDR1 is SNHLY and CDR2 FYNNEI. This CDR3 reads CASGPLGGGRYEQYF. The CDR3 nucleotides are TGTGCCAGCGGGCCTTTGGGCGGGGGGCGTTACGAGCAGTACTTC.

This clonotype was seen more than once but under ten times. The CDR3 loop reads CASSFGGTLPDGYTF. CDR3 in DNA: TGTGCCAGCAGTTTCGGTGGGACATTACCTGATGGCTACACCTTC. The V gene is TRBV12-3 or TRBV12-4, the J gene TRBJ1-2; D is possibly TRBD1 (6 bases). CDR3 size: 15 residues. With 3 bases removed from V and 6 bases from J, the gap between germline ends came to 17 bases.

This clonotype was counted only a few times. This chain connects TRBV20-1 to TRBJ2-7; D is uncertain. This CDR3 contains 12 residues. The V gene lost 6 bases and the J gene lost 2 bases, with 11 bases spanning the gap. Germline V gives CDR1 DFQATT, CDR2 SNEGSKA (reference sequence). The CDR3 is CSALAETYEQYF. The CDR3 DNA reads as TGCAGTGCATTGGCGGAAACCTACGAGCAGTACTTC.

The count of this clonotype is one. The rearrangement uses TRBV12-3 or TRBV12-4 and TRBJ2-2, with TRBD1 identical over 9 bases. After removal of 2 bases from V and 6 bases from J, the junction contained 7 bases not matched to a gene. The length of the CDR3 is 16 residues. The CDR3: CASSLNTGTGSGELFF. The DNA of the CDR3 is TGTGCCAGCAGTTTAAACACCGGGACAGGGTCCGGGGAGCTGTTTTTT.

The rearrangement joins TRBV10-3 to TRBJ2-3; 10 positions agree with TRBD1. Germline lookup yields CDR1 ENHRY and CDR2 SYGVKD. V lost 5 bases, J lost 4 bases, and 6 bases stayed unmatched. The CDR3 has 15 residues. The CDR3 sequence: CAISTGTGVPDTQYF. The CDR3 DNA is TGTGCCATCAGTACCGGGACAGGGGTTCCAGATACGCAGTATTTT.

The CDR3 loop reads CSVIRTGGQETQYF. The CDR3 DNA reads as TGCAGCGTTATAAGGACAGGGGGCCAAGAGACCCAGTACTTC. The genes are TRBV29-1 and TRBJ2-5, with TRBD1 matching 10 bases. Germline V gene data show CDR1 as SQVTM and CDR2 as ANQGSEA. V lost 5 bases, J lost 1 base, and 4 bases stayed unmatched. The CDR3 consists of 14 residues. Variable domain in full (rest from reference TRBV29-1 and TRBJ2-5): SAVISQKPSRDICQRGTSLTIQCQVDSQVTMMFWYRQQPGQSLTLIATANQGSEATYESGFVIDKFPISRPNLTFSTLTVSNMSPEDSSIYLCSVIRTGGQETQYFGPGTRLLVL.

This clonotype came up a few times. It may be a read error: a sequence one base away is much more abundant. This chain connects TRBV12-3 or TRBV12-4 to TRBJ1-2; a weak D match, TRBD1 (5 bases). V was shortened by 8 bases and J by 3 bases, with 10 bases between the two germline ends. The CDR3 contains 12 residues. The CDR3 nucleotides read TGTGCCAGCGCGACAGCCCACTATGGCTACACCTTC. Translating gives CASATAHYGYTF.

This clonotype showed up just a few times. The chain employs TRBV5-8 and TRBJ1-5, with 9 positions matching TRBD1. From germline, CDR1 is SGHTS and CDR2 YDEGEE. After removal of 4 bases from V and 2 bases from J, the junction contained 7 bases not matched to a gene. The CDR3 has 16 residues. The CDR3 here is CASSVRQGVGNQPQHF. CDR3 nucleotide sequence: TGTGCCAGCAGCGTTCGACAGGGGGTCGGCAATCAGCCCCAGCATTTT. The complete variable domain, with remaining parts taken from reference TRBV5-8 and TRBJ1-5, reads EAGVTQSPTHLIKTRGQQATLRCSPISGHTSVYWYQQALGLGLQFLLWYDEGEERNRGNFPPRFSGRQFPNYSSELNVNALELEDSALYLCASSVRQGVGNQPQHFGDGTRLSIL.

Concerning this clonotype: A junction boundary mismatches the germline segment, possibly from a read error. The chain recombines TRBV4-1 with TRBJ2-4; 9 bases line up with TRBD2. Germline V gene lookup returns CDR1 MGHRA and CDR2 YSYEKL. This CDR3 region has 17 residues. CDR3 in amino acids: CASSQILAGRSKTIQYF. CDR3 in DNA: TGCGCCAGCAGCCAAATTCTAGCGGGGAGGTCCAAAACCATTCAGTACTTC.

The CDR3 nucleotides are TGTGCCAGCAGTGCCGGGACTAGCGGGAGCTCCTACAATGAGCAGTACTTC. The encoded protein is CASSAGTSGSSYNEQYF. The chain carries TRBV6-1 and TRBJ2-1, with TRBD2 identical over 14 bases. The J call may not be correct, given that the DNA end is closer to TRBJ2-7. Germline V lookup: CDR1 MNHNS, CDR2 SASEGT. CDR3 length: 17 residues.

Only a few counts were recorded for this clonotype. The chain recombines TRBV18 with TRBJ2-7; perhaps TRBD2 as D (5 bases). V was shortened by 3 bases and J by 0 bases, with 12 bases between the two germline ends. The CDR3 totals 15 residues. The V gene's germline CDR1 is KGHSH and CDR2 LQKENI. The CDR3 DNA follows: TGTGCCAGCTCACCCACGGGGTCCGCCTCCTACGAGCAGTACTTC. Protein: CASSPTGSASYEQYF.

This clonotype was seen a few times. V gene TRBV12-3 or TRBV12-4 combines with J gene TRBJ2-3, with no clear D. This CDR3 comprises 13 residues. Trimming took off 10 bases at V and 14 bases at J, with 25 bases between the two ends. The CDR3 nucleotides read TGTGCCAACCCCGCTCCTGACTCCTTACGTTTGTATTTT. Translating gives CANPAPDSLRLYF.

CDR3 protein: CASSRETGKSPSGPIYEQYF. The CDR3 DNA sequence: TGTGCCAGCAGCCGGGAGACAGGGAAATCTCCCTCGGGTCCCATCTACGAGCAGTACTTC. This chain uses TRBV11-2 with TRBJ2-7; a possible D gene is TRBD1 (7 bases). The V end lost 5 bases, the J end lost 3 bases, and 32 bases lay between the germline ends. Per the germline V gene, CDR1 is SGHAT and CDR2 is FQNNGV. The CDR3 consists of 20 residues.

As regards this clonotype: One end of the junction varies from germline; a read error may be responsible. This chain joins TRBV6-1 and TRBJ1-1; D is unclear. Per germline, CDR1 MNHNS and CDR2 SASEGT. The CDR3 runs to 11 residues. CDR3 protein: CGSTAPGEAFF. In DNA form, the CDR3 reads TGTGGCAGCACCGCACCGGGTGAAGCTTTCTTT.

This clonotype occurred a few times. V and J are TRBV28 and TRBJ2-7; D perhaps matches TRBD1 (6 bases). Germline V lookup: CDR1 MDHEN, CDR2 SYDVKM. The V end lost 7 bases, the J end lost 5 bases, and 18 bases lay between the germline ends. This CDR3 comprises 14 residues. The CDR3 DNA reads as TGTGCCAGCACCATGGACAGACCCTTCGACGAGCAGTACTTC. This translates into CASTMDRPFDEQYF.

V and J are TRBV29-1 and TRBJ2-3, with D hard to call. Germline CDR1 reads SQVTM; CDR2 reads ANQGSEA. CDR3 size: 12 residues. The V gene lost 0 bases and the J gene lost 11 bases, with 12 bases spanning the gap. In nucleotides, the CDR3 is TGCAGCGTTGAAGACGGAACCTTAGGGCAGTATTTT. Its protein is CSVEDGTLGQYF.

V gene TRBV11-2 combines with J gene TRBJ2-1; 7 bases are a match to TRBD2. The J segment lost 9 bases and the V segment lost 5 bases, leaving 19 bases of the junction unmatched. This CDR3 has 17 amino acids. Germline CDR1 and CDR2: SGHAT and FQNNGV. CDR3: CASSQPSTRAGRVEQFF. The CDR3 nucleotides are TGTGCCAGCAGCCAACCCTCCACGCGAGCGGGAAGGGTTGAGCAGTTCTTC. Drawing the rest from reference TRBV11-2 and TRBJ2-1, the complete variable domain is EAGVAQSPRYKIIEKRQSVAFWCNPISGHATLYWYQQILGQGPKLLIQFQNNGVVDDSQLPKDRFSAERLKGVDSTLKIQPAKLEDSAVYLCASSQPSTRAGRVEQFFGPGTRLTVL.

A remark on this clonotype: One end of the junction does not line up with germline, which may come from a read error. The V and J genes are TRBV9 and TRBJ2-3, with TRBD1 matching over 7 bases. The CDR3 totals 16 residues. The germline CDR1 and CDR2 sequences are SGDLS and YYNGEE. The CDR3 coding sequence is TGTGCCAGCAGCGTAGTAGGGGGAACAGGGGCAGACACGCAGTATTTT. Translation: CASSVVGGTGADTQYF.

The V and J genes are TRBV9 and TRBJ2-1; 10 bases agree with TRBD2. V shed 2 bases and J 0 bases; nucleotides not matched to a gene: 5. Germline-derived CDR1 and CDR2 are SGDLS and YYNGEE. This CDR3 region has 17 residues. The CDR3 loop reads CASSVGSGGSSYNEQFF. DNA for the CDR3: TGTGCCAGCAGCGTGGGTAGCGGGGGGAGCTCCTACAATGAGCAGTTCTTC.

The chain combines TRBV7-2 with TRBJ2-1, with TRBD2 identical over 11 bases. Gene TRBJ2-7 matches the end of the DNA better, so the J call may be wrong. Germline CDR1 is SGHTA and CDR2 is FQGNSA. The length of the CDR3 is 17 residues. This CDR3 reads CASSRTSGGPGYNEQYF. The CDR3 nucleotides are TGTGCCAGCAGCCGTACTAGCGGGGGCCCCGGATACAATGAGCAGTACTTC.

V is TRBV20-1 and J is TRBJ2-7; 9 nucleotides line up with TRBD1. The CDR3 contains 14 residues. In germline, CDR1 is DFQATT, CDR2 SNEGSKA (reference sequence). Losses at the gene ends were 5 bases for V and 5 bases for J; bases not matched to a gene: 10. The CDR3 loop reads CSARRSGTGNEQYF. The DNA for the CDR3 is TGCAGTGCTCGTCGCTCCGGGACAGGGAACGAGCAGTACTTC.

This CDR3 reads CASGFPRLAGGPETQYF. CDR3 nucleotide sequence: TGTGCTAGTGGTTTCCCTAGGCTAGCGGGAGGGCCGGAGACCCAGTACTTC. The rearrangement links TRBV12-5 to TRBJ2-5; 12 bases are shared with TRBD2. V was clipped by 3 bases and J by 5 bases; unmatched bases: 10. In germline, CDR1 is LGHNT, CDR2 FRNRAP. This CDR3 has 17 amino acids.